A single T cell receptor (beta chain) is shown here with its context. The antigen is undetermined. This specimen belongs to a study of shared clonotypes between healthy human individuals. Study-level information: Each donor's CD8 memory used one plate, CD8 naive two, each CD4 subset three. Overall study findings and caveats: Some clonotypes were shared by all four sorted-subset donors, while others were not shared. The non-shared ones had lower generation probabilities than the shared ones. Researchers sampled only blood; tissue repertoires likely differ.

V was cut by 7 bases and J by 7 bases, with 17 bases left in between. The germline V gene has CDR1 SGHVS and CDR2 FNYEAQ. The CDR3 extends over 14 amino acids. Adult donors, all healthy and HIV-negative, had no recent acute infections or vaccinations. The repertoire was sequenced with immunoSEQ multiplex PCR; TCRdb's copy has only in-frame clones and lacks some. The data show a few million clones, roughly 90% seen once. V and J are TRBV7-6 and TRBJ2-4, with a tentative D call TRBD2 (6 bases). The sequence came from a man aged 18 to 29 in good health. Some clones in this sample may be carry-over from other donors' samples. Sequencing was done on a sample of naive CD4+ T cells from PBMCs. Stated subset: CD45RA+ positively selected. CDR3 nucleotides: TGTGCCAGCACCCTTTATTCGGGAGCGAACATTCAGTACTTC. Translation gives CASTLYSGANIQYF.